This TCR beta chain emerged from a study of cytomegalovirus exposure and HLA in healthy donors. The overall study: As released early, the data held 85 million to 95 million unique TCRs from HLA-typed donors.

Notes on the study in general: It was only CMV serostatus that was available as immune exposure information.

PCR amplification relied on 60 Vbeta primers (plus 13 Jbeta primers). Sequencing used immunoSEQ multiplex PCR; TCRdb keeps in-frame clones, though not all of them. The repertoire holds 75,000 to 100,000 clones, with around 75% as singletons. Remarks on this clone: Its antigen is unidentified.

Germline CDR1 is SGHRS and CDR2 is YFSETQ. The CDR3 contains 14 residues. Between the trimmed V and J ends, which lost 4 bases and 6 bases, there was a span of 13 bases. This TCR was sampled from a man in his late teens or twenties in good health and CMV-seropositive. Sequenced input: PBMCs. This chain connects TRBV5-1 to TRBJ1-4; possible D gene TRBD1, 6 bases. The chain's CDR3 is CASSATGLDEKLFF. The CDR3 DNA is TGCGCCAGCAGCGCTACAGGGTTAGATGAAAAACTGTTTTTT.